This T cell receptor beta chain is from a study of beta chain features in type 1 diabetes. Findings and limits, study-wide: The study found fewer insertions and more deletions at VDJ junctions in type 1 diabetes patients. Naive, central memory and regulatory TCRB repertoires appeared more similar among patients than healthy donors. When Type 1 diabetes patients were examined, their TCRB CDR3s proved moderately but significantly shorter in all four CD4+ subsets.

About this clone: Its specificity is unknown.

Expressed TCRB transcripts were sequenced after all isolated RNA was converted to cDNA. Data came from immunoSEQ multiplex PCR; TCRdb stores just in-frame clones and leaves some out. The sample records about 240,000 clones, approximately 14% being singletons. Staining for CD45RO/CCR7/CD25/CD127/CD95/CD27 allowed sorting of CD4+ naive, central memory, regulatory and stem cell-like memory cells. Purity exceeded 95% in all sorted populations. The germline CDR1 and CDR2 sequences are SGDLS and YYNGEE. V was clipped by 3 bases and J by 4 bases, with 16 bases between them. The CDR3 sequence is 15 residues long.

This chain links TRBV9 with TRBJ1-2; no clear D. This sequence was found in a young man with type 1 diabetes. The sequenced sample consisted of naive CD4+ T cells from blood. CDR3 coding DNA: TGTGCCAGCAGCGAAAACGGAGCATCTAGCTATGGCTACACCTTC. This encodes CASSENGASSYGYTF.